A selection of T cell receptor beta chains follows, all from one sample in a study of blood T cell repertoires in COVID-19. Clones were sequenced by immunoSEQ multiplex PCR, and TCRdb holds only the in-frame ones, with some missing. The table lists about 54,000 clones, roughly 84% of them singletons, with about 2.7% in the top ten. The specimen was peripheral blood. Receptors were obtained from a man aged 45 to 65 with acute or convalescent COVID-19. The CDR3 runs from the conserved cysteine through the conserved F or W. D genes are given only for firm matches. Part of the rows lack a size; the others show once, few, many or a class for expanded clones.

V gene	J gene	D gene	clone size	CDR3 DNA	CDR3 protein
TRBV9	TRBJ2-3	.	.	TGTGCCAGCAGCGTAGCTCCACTAATTCTAGCTACGCAGTATTTT	CASSVAPLILATQYF
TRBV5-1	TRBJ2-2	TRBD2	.	TGCGCCAGCCGGCTAGCGGCGAACACCGGGGAGCTGTTTTTT	CASRLAANTGELFF
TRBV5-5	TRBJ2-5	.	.	TGTGCCAGCAGCTTGTATCAGGGACAAGAGACCCAGTACTTC	CASSLYQGQETQYF
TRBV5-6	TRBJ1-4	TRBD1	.	TGTGCCAGCAGCTTCGGACAGGGGGATGAAAAACTGTTTTTT	CASSFGQGDEKLFF
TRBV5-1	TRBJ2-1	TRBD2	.	TGCGCCAGCAGCTTGGAACTAGCGGGAGATGATGAGCAGTTCTTC	CASSLELAGDDEQFF
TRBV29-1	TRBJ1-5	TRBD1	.	TGCAGCATATCCACAGGGGGCGAGGGTCAGCCCCAGCATTTT	CSISTGGEGQPQHF
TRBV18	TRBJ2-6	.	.	TGTGCCAGCTCACCGACTCCCTCTGGGGCCAACGTCCTGACTTTC	CASSPTPSGANVLTF
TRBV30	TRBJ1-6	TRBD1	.	TGTGCCTGCCCGGTGACAGGGTACGGTTCACCCCTCCACTTT	CACPVTGYGSPLHF
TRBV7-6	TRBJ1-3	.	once	TGTGCCAGCAGCCCGGAAGGGGCCTACTCTGGAAACACCATATATTTT	CASSPEGAYSGNTIYF
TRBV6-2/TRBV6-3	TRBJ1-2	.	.	TGTGCCAGCAGTTACTGGGGCAACGAAAACTATGGCTACACCTTC	CASSYWGNENYGYTF
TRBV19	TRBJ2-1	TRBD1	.	TGTGCCAGTAGGACCAATTCGGACAGGGGGCAAGGTTGGCAGTTCTTC	CASRTNSDRGQGWQFF
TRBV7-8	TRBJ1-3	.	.	TGTGCCAGCAGCTCCGAGCTTCGGCATCGAGCAAGCGACACCATATATTTT	CASSSELRHRASDTIYF
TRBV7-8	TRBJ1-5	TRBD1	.	TGTGCCAGCAGCCGGACAGGGGGCGAACTTCGTCAGCCCCAGCATTTT	CASSRTGGELRQPQHF
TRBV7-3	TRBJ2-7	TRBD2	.	TGTGCCAGCAGCTTAAAATTCGGGCGACACCAACCCGGGAGGGTCACTTACGAGCAGTACTTC	CASSLKFGRHQPGRVTYEQYF
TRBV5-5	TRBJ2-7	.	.	TGTGCCAGCAGCTTGGGACTAGACCTCTCCTACGAGCAGTACTTC	CASSLGLDLSYEQYF
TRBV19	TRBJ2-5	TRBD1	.	TGTGCCAGTAGTATACAGGGGGCTGAGGAGACCCAGTACTTC	CASSIQGAEETQYF
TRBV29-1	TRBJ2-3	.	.	TGCAGCGCCCGGGGCACAGATACGCAGTATTTT	CSARGTDTQYF
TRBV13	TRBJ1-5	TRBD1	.	TGTGCCAGCAGCTTAGGCGGGACAGTAAATCAGCCCCAGCATTTT	CASSLGGTVNQPQHF
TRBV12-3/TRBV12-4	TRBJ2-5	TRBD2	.	TGTGCCAGCAACTTCGGGGGGGCGGAGACCCAGTACTTC	CASNFGGAETQYF